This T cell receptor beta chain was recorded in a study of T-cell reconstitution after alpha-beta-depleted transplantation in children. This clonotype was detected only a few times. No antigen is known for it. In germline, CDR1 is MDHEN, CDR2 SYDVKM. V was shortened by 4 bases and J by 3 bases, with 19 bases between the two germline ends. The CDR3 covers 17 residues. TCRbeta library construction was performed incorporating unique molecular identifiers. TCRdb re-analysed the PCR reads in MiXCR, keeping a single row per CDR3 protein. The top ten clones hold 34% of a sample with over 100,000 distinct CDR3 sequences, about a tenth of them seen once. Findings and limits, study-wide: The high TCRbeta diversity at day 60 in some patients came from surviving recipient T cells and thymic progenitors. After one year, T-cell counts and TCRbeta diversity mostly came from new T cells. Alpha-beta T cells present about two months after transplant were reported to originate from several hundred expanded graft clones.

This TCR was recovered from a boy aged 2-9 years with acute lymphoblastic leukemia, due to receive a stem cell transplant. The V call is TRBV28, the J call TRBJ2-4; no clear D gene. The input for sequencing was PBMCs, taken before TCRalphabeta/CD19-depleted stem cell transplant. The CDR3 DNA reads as TGTGCCAGCAGTTCCAAACCGATCGGCCACCTCAAAAACATTCAGTACTTC. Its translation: CASSSKPIGHLKNIQYF. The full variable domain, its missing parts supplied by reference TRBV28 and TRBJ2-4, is DVKVTQSSRYLVKRTGEKVFLECVQDMDHENMFWYRQDPGLGLRLIYFSYDVKMKEKGDIPEGYSVSREKKERFSLILESASTNQTSMYLCASSSKPIGHLKNIQYFGAGTRLSVL.